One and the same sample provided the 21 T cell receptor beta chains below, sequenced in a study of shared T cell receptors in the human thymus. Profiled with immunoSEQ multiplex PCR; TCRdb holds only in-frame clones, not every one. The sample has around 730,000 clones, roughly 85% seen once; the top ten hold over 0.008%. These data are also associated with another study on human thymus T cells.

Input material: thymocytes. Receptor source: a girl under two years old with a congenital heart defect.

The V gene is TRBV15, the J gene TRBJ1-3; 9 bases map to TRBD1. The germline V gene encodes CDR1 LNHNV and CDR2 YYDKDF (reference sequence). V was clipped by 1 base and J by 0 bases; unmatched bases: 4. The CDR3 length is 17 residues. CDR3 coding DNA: TGTGCCACCAGCAGAGCGACGGACAGGGGCTCTGGAAACACCATATATTTT. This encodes CATSRATDRGSGNTIYF. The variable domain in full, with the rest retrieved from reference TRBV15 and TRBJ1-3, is DAMVIQNPRYQVTQFGKPVTLSCSQTLNHNVMYWYQQKSSQAPKLLFHYYDKDFNNEADTPDNFQSRRPNTSFCFLDIRSPGLGDTAMYLCATSRATDRGSGNTIYFGEGSWLTVV.

CDR3: CASSLAAGGTETQYF. CDR3 nucleotides: TGTGCCAGCAGTTTGGCAGCGGGGGGTACGGAGACCCAGTACTTC. The chain recombines TRBV28 with TRBJ2-5, with TRBD2 matching over 9 bases. V was clipped by 3 bases and J by 5 bases; unmatched bases: 7. Germline V gene data show CDR1 as MDHEN and CDR2 as SYDVKM. This CDR3 has 15 residues.

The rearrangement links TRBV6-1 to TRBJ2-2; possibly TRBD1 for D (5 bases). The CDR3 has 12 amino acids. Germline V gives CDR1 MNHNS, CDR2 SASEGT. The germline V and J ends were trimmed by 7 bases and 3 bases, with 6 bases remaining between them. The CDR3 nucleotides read TGTGCCAGCAACAGGCACACCGGGGAGCTGTTTTTT. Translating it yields CASNRHTGELFF.

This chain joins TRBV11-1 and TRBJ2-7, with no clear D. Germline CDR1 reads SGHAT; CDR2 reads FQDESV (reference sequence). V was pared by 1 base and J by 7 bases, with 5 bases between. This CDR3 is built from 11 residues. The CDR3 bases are TGTGCCAGCAGCTTAGGTCGGGAGCAGTACTTC. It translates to CASSLGREQYF.

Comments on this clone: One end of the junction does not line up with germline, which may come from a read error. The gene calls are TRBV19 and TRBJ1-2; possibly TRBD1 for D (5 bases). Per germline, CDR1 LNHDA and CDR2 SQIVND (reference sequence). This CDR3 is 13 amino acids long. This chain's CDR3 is CASSMGTKYGYTF. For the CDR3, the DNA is TGTGCCAGTAGTATGGGGACTAAATATGGCTACACCTTC.

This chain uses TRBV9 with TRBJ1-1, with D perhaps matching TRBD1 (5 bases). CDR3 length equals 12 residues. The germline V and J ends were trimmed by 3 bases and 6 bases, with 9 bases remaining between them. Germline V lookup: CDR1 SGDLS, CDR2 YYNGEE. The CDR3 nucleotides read TGTGCCAGCAGCGCAGACAGATCTGAAGCTTTCTTT. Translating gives CASSADRSEAFF.

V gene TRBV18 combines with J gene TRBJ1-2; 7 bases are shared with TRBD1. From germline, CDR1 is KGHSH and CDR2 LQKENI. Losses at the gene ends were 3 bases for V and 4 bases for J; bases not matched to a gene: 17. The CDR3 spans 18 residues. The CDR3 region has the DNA TGTGCCAGCTCACCCCGGTATGGGTACAGGGGAACTTCCTATGGCTACACCTTC. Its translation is CASSPRYGYRGTSYGYTF. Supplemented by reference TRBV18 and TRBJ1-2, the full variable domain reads NAGVMQNPRHLVRRRGQEARLRCSPMKGHSHVYWYRQLPEEGLKFMVYLQKENIIDESGMPKERFSAEFPKEGPSILRIQQVVRGDSAAYFCASSPRYGYRGTSYGYTFGSGTRLTVV.

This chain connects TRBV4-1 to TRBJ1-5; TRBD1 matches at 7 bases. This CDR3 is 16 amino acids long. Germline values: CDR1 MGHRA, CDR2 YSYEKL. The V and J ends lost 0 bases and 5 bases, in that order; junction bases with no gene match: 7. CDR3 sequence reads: CASSQERDRVDQPQHF. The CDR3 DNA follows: TGCGCCAGCAGCCAAGAGCGCGACAGGGTTGATCAGCCCCAGCATTTT.

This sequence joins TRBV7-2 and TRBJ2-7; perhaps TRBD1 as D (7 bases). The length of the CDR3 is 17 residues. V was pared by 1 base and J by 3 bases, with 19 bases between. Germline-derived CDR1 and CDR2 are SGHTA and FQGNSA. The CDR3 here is CASSLVGPGGLFYEQYF. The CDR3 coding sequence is TGTGCCAGCAGCTTAGTGGGTCCAGGGGGGCTTTTCTACGAGCAGTACTTC.

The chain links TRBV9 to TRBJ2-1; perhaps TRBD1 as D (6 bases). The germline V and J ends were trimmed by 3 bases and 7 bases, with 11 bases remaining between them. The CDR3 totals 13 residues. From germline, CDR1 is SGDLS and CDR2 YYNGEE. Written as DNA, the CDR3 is TGTGCCAGCAGCGCGGGACAATTGAATGAGCAGTTCTTC. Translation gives CASSAGQLNEQFF.

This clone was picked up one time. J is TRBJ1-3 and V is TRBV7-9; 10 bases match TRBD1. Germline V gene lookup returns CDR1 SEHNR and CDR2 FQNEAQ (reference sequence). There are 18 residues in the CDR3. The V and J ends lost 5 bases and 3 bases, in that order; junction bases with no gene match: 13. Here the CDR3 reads CASSRENLTGGYGNTIYF. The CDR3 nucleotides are TGTGCCAGCAGCCGAGAGAACCTGACAGGGGGCTATGGAAACACCATATATTTT.

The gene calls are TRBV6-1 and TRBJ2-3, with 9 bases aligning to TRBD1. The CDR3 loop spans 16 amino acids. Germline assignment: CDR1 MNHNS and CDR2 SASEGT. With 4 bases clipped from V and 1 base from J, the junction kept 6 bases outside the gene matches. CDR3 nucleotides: TGTGCCAGCAGTGGCAGGACAGGGGAAGGCACAGATACGCAGTATTTT. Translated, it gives CASSGRTGEGTDTQYF.

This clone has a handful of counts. Here the CDR3 DNA reads TGCGCCAGCAGCTTGGTCGGGGAGTTCTACAATGAGCAGTTCTTC. Protein sequence: CASSLVGEFYNEQFF. The chain carries TRBV5-1 and TRBJ2-1; the D gene is possibly TRBD2 (5 bases). The CDR3 is 15 residues long. Trimming took 0 bases from V and 3 from J, leaving 10 bases between them. Germline V lookup: CDR1 SGHRS, CDR2 YFSETQ.

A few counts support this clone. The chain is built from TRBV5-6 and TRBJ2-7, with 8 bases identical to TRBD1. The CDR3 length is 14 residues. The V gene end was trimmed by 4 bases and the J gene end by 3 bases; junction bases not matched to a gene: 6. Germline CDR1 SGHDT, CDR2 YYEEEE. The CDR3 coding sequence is TGTGCCAGCAGCCCGGGACAGGAGAGCTACGAGCAGTACTTC. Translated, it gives CASSPGQESYEQYF.

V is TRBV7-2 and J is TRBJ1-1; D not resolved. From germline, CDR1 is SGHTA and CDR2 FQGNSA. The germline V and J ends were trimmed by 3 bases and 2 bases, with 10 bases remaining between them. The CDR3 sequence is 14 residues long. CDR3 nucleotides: TGTGCCAGCAGCTTCCCAGGCTCCAACACTGAAGCTTTCTTT. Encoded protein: CASSFPGSNTEAFF.

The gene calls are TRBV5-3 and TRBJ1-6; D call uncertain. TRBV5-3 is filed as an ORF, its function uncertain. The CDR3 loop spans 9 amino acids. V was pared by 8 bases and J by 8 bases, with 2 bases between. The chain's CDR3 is CASYSPLHF. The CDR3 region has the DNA TGTGCCAGCTATTCACCCCTCCACTTT.

The CDR3 bases are TGTGCCATCAGTGAATCACAGACCACCTTCGGTGAGCAGTTCTTC. Its protein is CAISESQTTFGEQFF. The chain uses TRBV10-3 and TRBJ2-1; D is unresolved. Trimming took off 3 bases at V and 9 bases at J, with 18 bases between the two ends. Germline CDR1 is ENHRY and CDR2 is SYGVKD. This CDR3 has 15 residues.

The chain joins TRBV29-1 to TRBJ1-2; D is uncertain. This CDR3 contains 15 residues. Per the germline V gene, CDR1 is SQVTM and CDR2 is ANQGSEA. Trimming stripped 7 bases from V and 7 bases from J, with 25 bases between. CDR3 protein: CSAPRGINPNGGYTF. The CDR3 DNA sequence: TGCAGCGCCCCCAGAGGGATCAATCCCAATGGTGGCTACACCTTC.

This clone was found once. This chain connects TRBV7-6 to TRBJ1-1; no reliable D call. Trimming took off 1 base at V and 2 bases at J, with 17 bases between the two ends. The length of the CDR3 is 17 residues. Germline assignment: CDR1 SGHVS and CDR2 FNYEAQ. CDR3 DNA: TGTGCCAGCAGCTTAGTCGTGTCCACAGTGGTTAACACTGAAGCTTTCTTT. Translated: CASSLVVSTVVNTEAFF.

The CDR3 coding sequence is TGCGCCAGCAGCTCTCCAGAGGGGGACAAATCATCGGATACGCAGTATTTT. Protein product: CASSSPEGDKSSDTQYF. The rearrangement links TRBV5-1 to TRBJ2-3; TRBD1 might be the D (6 bases). The CDR3 sequence is 17 residues long. The V and J ends lost 3 bases and 6 bases respectively, with 23 bases between them. Per germline, CDR1 SGHRS and CDR2 YFSETQ.

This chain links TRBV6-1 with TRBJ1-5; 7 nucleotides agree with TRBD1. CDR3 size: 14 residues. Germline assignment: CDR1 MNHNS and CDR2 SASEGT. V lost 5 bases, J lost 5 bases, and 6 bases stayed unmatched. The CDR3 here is CASSTGDVDQPQHF. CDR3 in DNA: TGTGCCAGCAGTACAGGGGACGTCGATCAGCCCCAGCATTTT.